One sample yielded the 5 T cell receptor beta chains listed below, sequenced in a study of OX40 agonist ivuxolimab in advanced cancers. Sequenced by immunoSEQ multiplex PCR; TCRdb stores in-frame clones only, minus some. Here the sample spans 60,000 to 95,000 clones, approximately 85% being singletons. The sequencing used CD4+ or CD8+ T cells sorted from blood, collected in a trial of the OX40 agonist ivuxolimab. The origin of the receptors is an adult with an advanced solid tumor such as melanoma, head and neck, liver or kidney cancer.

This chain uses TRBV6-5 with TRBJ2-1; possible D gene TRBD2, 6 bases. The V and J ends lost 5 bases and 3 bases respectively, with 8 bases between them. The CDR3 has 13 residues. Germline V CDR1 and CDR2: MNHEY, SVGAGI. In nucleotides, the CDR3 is TGTGCCAGCAGTAAGGACTACTACAATGAGCAGTTCTTC. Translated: CASSKDYYNEQFF.

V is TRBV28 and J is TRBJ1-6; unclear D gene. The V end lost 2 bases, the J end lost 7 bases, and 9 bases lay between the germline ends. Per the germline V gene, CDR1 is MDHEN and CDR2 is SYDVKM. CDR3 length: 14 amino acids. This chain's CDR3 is CASSLPGPNSPLHF. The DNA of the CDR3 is TGTGCCAGCAGTTTACCCGGACCCAATTCACCCCTCCACTTT.

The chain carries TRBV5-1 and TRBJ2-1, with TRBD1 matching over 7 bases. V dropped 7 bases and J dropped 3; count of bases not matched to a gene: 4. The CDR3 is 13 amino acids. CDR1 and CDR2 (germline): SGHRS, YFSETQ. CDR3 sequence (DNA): TGCGCCAGCCGACGGGACAGCTACAATGAGCAGTTCTTC. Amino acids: CASRRDSYNEQFF.

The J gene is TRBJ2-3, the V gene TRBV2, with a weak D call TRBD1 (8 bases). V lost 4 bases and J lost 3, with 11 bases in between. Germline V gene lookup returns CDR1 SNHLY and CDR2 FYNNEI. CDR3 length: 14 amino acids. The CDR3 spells CASSVQGGTDTQYF. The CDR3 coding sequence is TGTGCCAGCAGTGTACAGGGGGGGACAGATACGCAGTATTTT.

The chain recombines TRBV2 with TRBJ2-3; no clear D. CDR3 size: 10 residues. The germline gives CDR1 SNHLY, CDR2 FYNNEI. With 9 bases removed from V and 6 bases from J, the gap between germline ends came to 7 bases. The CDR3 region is CASVDDTQYF. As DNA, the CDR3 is TGTGCCAGTGTGGACGATACGCAGTATTTT.